This T cell receptor beta chain appears in the sequencing data of a study of T cells after yellow fever vaccination. The 5'RACE template-switching step produced TCR cDNA and added a universal primer site and UMIs. TCRdb reanalysed the 5' RACE reads using MiXCR and keeps one entry per CDR3 protein. Of fewer than 650,000 distinct CDR3 sequences in the sample, 20% to 25% were seen once. The CDR3 has 15 residues. Losses at the gene ends were 1 base for V and 4 bases for J; bases not matched to a gene: 6. Germline V gives CDR1 SGHVS, CDR2 FNYEAQ. Whole-study findings and limits: By day 5 rather than day 15, the secondary response had peaked, though it was weaker. Post-booster reappearance was seen for most primary-vaccination clones (about 96% CD4, around 90% CD8).

Concerning this clonotype: Its antigen is not known.

The source of this sequence is a man aged 18 to 30 who received the YFV17D yellow fever vaccine. Sequencing was performed on PBMCs, taken roughly 23 days after the first yellow fever vaccination. V usage is TRBV7-6 and J usage is TRBJ2-5; the match to TRBD2 covers 7 bases. CDR3 loop: CASSLGGTIGETQYF. CDR3 nucleotides: TGTGCCAGCAGCTTAGGGGGGACTATTGGAGAGACCCAGTACTTC.